These T cell receptor beta chains were read from a single sample in a study of regulatory T cells in long-lasting Graves disease. TCRdb called the multiplex PCR reads again in MiXCR, with one record for every CDR3 protein. The data show about 310,000 distinct CDR3 sequences, roughly 18% seen once. The sequencing used peripheral blood mononuclear cells (PBMCs), collected at new diagnosis, from a patient treated with antithyroid drugs. The receptors were sampled from a female donor with Graves disease. CDR3s leave out the opening cysteine and the closing phenylalanine or tryptophan. Fields, in order: V gene, CDR3 protein.

V: TRBV12-3/TRBV12-4; CDR3: ASSFGRGSGNTIY
V: TRBV9; CDR3: ASSVSPGASGGTGELF
V: TRBV30; CDR3: AWRKNTEAF
V: TRBV6-1; CDR3: ASRPQGKGYTGELF
V: TRBV9; CDR3: ASSVGSGRTEQF
V: TRBV2; CDR3: ASRGTGNQPQH
V: TRBV19; CDR3: ASSILPTRGQETQY
V: TRBV28; CDR3: ASWTGGEF
V: TRBV6-2/TRBV6-3; CDR3: ASSLDRGRGYEQY
V: TRBV27; CDR3: ASSLLAGGHSDTQY
V: TRBV19; CDR3: ASRGTGGNGYT
V: TRBV15; CDR3: ATSRDSRGGNTEAF
V: TRBV28; CDR3: ASSFGTAVDYEQY
V: TRBV2; CDR3: ASSESGTGLNQPQH
V: TRBV15; CDR3: ATSKRQTSFGAQH
V: TRBV6-1; CDR3: ASFNRVSYNEQF
V: TRBV7-9; CDR3: ALGARLETQY
V: TRBV28; CDR3: ASNPSGGTGELF
V: TRBV11-2; CDR3: ASSEAAGASNYGYT
V: TRBV2; CDR3: ASRNWGQGADNEQF
V: TRBV7-6; CDR3: ASSLGAGTRNTGELF
V: TRBV4-1; CDR3: ASSQDLYIQY
V: TRBV19; CDR3: ASSIRSDRSNQPQH
V: TRBV30; CDR3: ASTTRQGTEAF
V: TRBV9; CDR3: ASSVEGGTEAF
V: TRBV11-2; CDR3: ASSLRWQPNTEAF